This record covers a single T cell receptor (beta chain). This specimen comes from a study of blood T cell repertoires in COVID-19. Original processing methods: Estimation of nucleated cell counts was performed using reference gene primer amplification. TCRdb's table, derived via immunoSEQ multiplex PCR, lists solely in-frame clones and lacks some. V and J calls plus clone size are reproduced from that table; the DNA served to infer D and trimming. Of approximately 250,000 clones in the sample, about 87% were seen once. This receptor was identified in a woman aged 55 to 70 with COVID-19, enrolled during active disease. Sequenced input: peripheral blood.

CDR3 amino acids: CASSFMWASGRDADEQFF. The DNA for the CDR3 is TGCGCCAGCAGCTTTATGTGGGCTAGCGGGAGGGACGCGGATGAGCAGTTCTTC. J is TRBJ2-1 and V is TRBV5-1; 12 bases match TRBD2. This CDR3 comprises 18 residues. V lost 2 bases and J lost 8; bases outside the gene matches: 14. Germline V CDR1 and CDR2: SGHRS, YFSETQ.